The source of this TCR beta chain is a study of cytomegalovirus exposure and HLA in healthy donors. The CDR3 loop spans 15 amino acids. Germline lookup yields CDR1 SNHLY and CDR2 FYNNEI. V lost 4 bases and J 8 bases, leaving 18 bases between the germline ends. Samples came from healthy bone marrow donors. Study-level points and caveats: HLA allele associations emerged for fewer than 20,000 TCR beta sequences in a later analysis, at 0.05 false discovery rate. In a later analysis, TCR beta V- and J-gene trimming was associated with a missense DCLRE1C variant.

For this clone: Its target is unknown.

The PCR used 60 Vbeta and 13 Jbeta primers. Using immunoSEQ multiplex PCR, the repertoire was profiled, and TCRdb retains in-frame clones only, with some absent. The table shows about 100,000 clones, with around 69% occurring only once. Specimen: PBMCs. The chain links TRBV2 to TRBJ1-5; the D gene is possibly TRBD1 (6 bases). This sequence was found in a woman in her fifties or sixties in good health and CMV-seropositive. CDR3: CASSGDTSRGEPQHF. CDR3 DNA sequence: TGTGCCAGCAGTGGGGACACCTCCCGGGGGGAGCCCCAGCATTTT.